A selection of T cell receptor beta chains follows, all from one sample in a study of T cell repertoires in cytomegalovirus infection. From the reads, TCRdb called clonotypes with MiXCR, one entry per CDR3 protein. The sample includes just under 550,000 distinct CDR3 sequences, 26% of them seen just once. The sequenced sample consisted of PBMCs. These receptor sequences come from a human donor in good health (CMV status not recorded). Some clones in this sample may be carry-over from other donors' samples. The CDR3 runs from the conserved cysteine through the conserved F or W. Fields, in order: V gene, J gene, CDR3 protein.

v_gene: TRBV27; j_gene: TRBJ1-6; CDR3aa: CASSLTPQGVNSPLHF
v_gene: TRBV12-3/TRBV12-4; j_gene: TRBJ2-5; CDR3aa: CASSLLVGLETQYF
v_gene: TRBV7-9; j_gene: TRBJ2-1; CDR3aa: CASSLVVFPEQFF
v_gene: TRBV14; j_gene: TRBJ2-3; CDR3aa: CASSQLAGSADTQYF
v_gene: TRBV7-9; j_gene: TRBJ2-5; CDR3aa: CASSFNVETQYF
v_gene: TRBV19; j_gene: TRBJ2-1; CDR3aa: CASSIQDGNNEQFF
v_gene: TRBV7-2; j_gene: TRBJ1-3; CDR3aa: CASSSVGNTIYF
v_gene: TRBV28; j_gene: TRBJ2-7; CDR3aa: CASSSSLEQYF
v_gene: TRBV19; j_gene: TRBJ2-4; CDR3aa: CASSIARLPPKNIQYF
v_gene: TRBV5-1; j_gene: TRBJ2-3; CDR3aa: CASSWGLAGGPRTDTQYF
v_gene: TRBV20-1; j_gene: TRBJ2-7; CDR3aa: CSARTGTGTYEQYF
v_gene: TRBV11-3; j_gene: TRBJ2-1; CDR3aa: CASSPPGGGSGNEQFF
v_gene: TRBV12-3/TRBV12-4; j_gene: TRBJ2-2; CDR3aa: CASSFPTSQGTGELFF
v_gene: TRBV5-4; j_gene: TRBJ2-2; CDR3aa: CASSLVGQQAGELFF
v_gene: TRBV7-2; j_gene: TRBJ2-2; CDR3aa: CASSHRWTGELFF
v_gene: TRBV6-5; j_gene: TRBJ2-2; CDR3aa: CASSRVQYTGELFF
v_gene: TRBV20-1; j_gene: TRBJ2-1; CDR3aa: CSARRGAGGSYNEQFF
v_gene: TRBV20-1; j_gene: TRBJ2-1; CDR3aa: CSARGRIAGGPIEQFF
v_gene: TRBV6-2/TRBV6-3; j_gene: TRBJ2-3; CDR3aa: CASSPGQTHTDTQYF
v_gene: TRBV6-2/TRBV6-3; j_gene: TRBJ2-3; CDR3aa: CASRDTDPTDTQYF
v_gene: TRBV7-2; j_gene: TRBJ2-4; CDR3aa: CASSSPGQGGQKNIQYF
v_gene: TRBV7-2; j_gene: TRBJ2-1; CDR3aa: CASSQAGAPFGFYEQFF
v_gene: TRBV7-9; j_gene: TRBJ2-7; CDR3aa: CASSPPARGGPSLTYEQYF
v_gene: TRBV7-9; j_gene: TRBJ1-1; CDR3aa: CASILGQGATEAFF
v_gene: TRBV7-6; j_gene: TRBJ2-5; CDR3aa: CASSLSVIQETQYF
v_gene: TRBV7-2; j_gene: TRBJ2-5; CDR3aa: CASSLSVAGVGGETQYF
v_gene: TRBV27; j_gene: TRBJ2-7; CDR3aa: CASSLRPDLRTYEQYF
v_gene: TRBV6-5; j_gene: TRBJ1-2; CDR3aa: CATRGTGWYGYTF
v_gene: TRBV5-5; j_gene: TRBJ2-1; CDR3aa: CASSLEDYAFEQFF
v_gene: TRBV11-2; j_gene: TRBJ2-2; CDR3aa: CASSLVRWGGELFF